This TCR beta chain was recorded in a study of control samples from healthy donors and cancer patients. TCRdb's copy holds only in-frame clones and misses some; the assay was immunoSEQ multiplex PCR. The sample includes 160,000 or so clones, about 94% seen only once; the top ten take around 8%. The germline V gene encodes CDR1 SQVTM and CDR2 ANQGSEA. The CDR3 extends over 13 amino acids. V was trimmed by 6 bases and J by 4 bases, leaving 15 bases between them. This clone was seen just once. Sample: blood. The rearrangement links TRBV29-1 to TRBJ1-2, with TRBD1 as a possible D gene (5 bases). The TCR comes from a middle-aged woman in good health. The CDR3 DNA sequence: TGCAGCGTCATAGGGCGGGGGTCCTATGGCTACACCTTC. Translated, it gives CSVIGRGSYGYTF.